This section outlines one T cell receptor beta chain sequence together with its context. The sample originates from a study of STAT5B mutations in CD4+ large granular lymphocyte leukemia. The germline CDR1 and CDR2 sequences are SEHNR and FQNEAQ (reference sequence). The CDR3 sequence is 14 residues long. V lost 5 bases and J 4 bases, leaving 12 bases between the germline ends. Only in-frame clones appear in the TCRdb table, and some are missing; sequencing was by immunoSEQ multiplex PCR. Here the sample spans around 32,000 clones, more than 65% being singletons. The clonotype comes from a human donor in good health. The gene calls are TRBV7-9 and TRBJ2-1, with unresolved D. Source material: CD4+ T cells from blood buffy coats. The CDR3 DNA is TGTGCCAGCAGCCCAGAGGCAGGTTACAATGAGCAGTTCTTC. Amino acids: CASSPEAGYNEQFF.